The sequence of this TCR beta chain was determined in a study of cytomegalovirus exposure and HLA in healthy donors. The study's findings and limits: Association of a missense DCLRE1C variant with TCR beta V- and J-gene trimming was reported in a later analysis.

Vbeta (60) and Jbeta (13) primers were used in the PCR. The protocol was immunoSEQ multiplex PCR, while the TCRdb copy is restricted to in-frame clones and leaves out a portion. The table has under 150,000 clones, approximately 82% seen once; the top ten hold around 3%. Only one count was recorded for this clone. Its antigen is as yet unknown. The sequence derives from a boy under 10 years old in good health and CMV-seronegative. The sequencing input was PBMCs.

Here the CDR3 reads CASSSGQILNGYTF. The CDR3 DNA is TGTGCCAGCAGTTCGGGACAGATCTTAAATGGCTACACCTTC. The chain uses TRBV27 and TRBJ1-2, with 7 bases matching TRBD1. Germline trimming cut 4 bases from V and 6 bases from J; bases unmatched to any gene: 8. Germline lookup yields CDR1 MNHEY and CDR2 SMNVEV (reference sequence). The CDR3 has 14 amino acids.